This TCR beta chain was found in a study of T cells in Graves' hyperthyroidism and ophthalmopathy. Looking at the study overall: Peripheral blood was obtained at initial diagnosis, preceding any treatment.

This clonotype has just a few counts. Researchers barred patients who had uncontrolled infection, other autoimmune disease, pregnancy or lactation. Every diagnosis used clinical symptoms, serum thyroxine and TRAb, thyroid ultrasound and orbital computed tomography. TCR beta CDR3 regions were amplified from RNA transcripts. The HTBI primer set was used in a first-round RT-PCR of the TCR CDR3. TCRdb recomputed calls from the multiplex PCR reads with MiXCR, one row per CDR3 protein. The table has more than 300,000 distinct CDR3 sequences, roughly 20% seen once; the top ten hold about 38%. J was trimmed by 3 bases and V by 5 bases; bases with no gene match: 4. Germline CDR1 LNHDA, CDR2 SQIVND (reference sequence). There are 13 residues in the CDR3.

The chain links TRBV19 to TRBJ2-7; 7 bases map to TRBD2. Sequenced sample: blood. This receptor was obtained from a man between 18 and 29 years old with Graves' ophthalmopathy. CDR3 region: CASSAAGVYEQYF. The CDR3 DNA sequence: TGTGCCAGTAGTGCTGCGGGGGTCTACGAGCAGTACTTC.